This passage covers 26 T cell receptor beta chains from one sample sequenced in a study of T cell changes during pregnancy in multiple sclerosis. The method was immunoSEQ multiplex PCR; TCRdb's version includes in-frame clones alone and lacks a portion of them. The sample carries under 50,000 clones, 90% to 95% recorded once. The material sequenced was CD4+ T cells from peripheral blood mononuclear cells, taken after pregnancy. Receptor source: a female donor with multiple sclerosis, enrolled in a pregnancy study.

The V gene is TRBV5-1, the J gene TRBJ2-1; 7 nucleotides align to TRBD2. In germline, CDR1 is SGHRS, CDR2 YFSETQ. The CDR3 totals 17 residues. J gave up 9 bases and V 4 bases, and 19 bases lay outside the gene matches. The CDR3 spells CASSRRVSGAGTSEQFF. The CDR3 region has the DNA TGCGCCAGCAGCCGGCGGGTAAGCGGGGCGGGGACCAGTGAGCAGTTCTTC.

This clone has only a few counts. Within the sample, other DNA sequences also encode this same CDR3. The chain is built from TRBV5-1 and TRBJ1-5; TRBD1 might be the D (6 bases). V gave up 1 base and J gave up 2 bases, with 7 bases separating them. Per germline, CDR1 SGHRS and CDR2 YFSETQ. CDR3 length: 14 residues. CDR3 residues: CASSLSGGNQPQHF. In DNA form, the CDR3 reads TGCGCCAGCAGCTTGTCAGGGGGCAATCAGCCCCAGCATTTT.

The chain couples TRBV5-1 to TRBJ2-7; a possible D gene is TRBD1 (9 bases). V was pared by 2 bases and J by 4 bases, with 22 bases between. The germline V gene encodes CDR1 SGHRS and CDR2 YFSETQ. This CDR3 contains 17 residues. CDR3 region: CASSFPGGGQGAYEQYF. In DNA, the CDR3 is TGCGCCAGCAGCTTCCCGGGGGGGGGACAGGGAGCGTACGAGCAGTACTTC.

The V call is TRBV6-1, the J call TRBJ1-1; 10 nucleotides line up with TRBD1. Germline values: CDR1 MNHNS, CDR2 SASEGT. J was trimmed by 5 bases and V by 11 bases; bases with no gene match: 8. The CDR3 has 13 residues. CDR3: CAGRQGAQTEAFF. CDR3 in DNA: TGTGCCGGAAGACAGGGGGCGCAAACTGAAGCTTTCTTT.

Only one count was recorded for this clone. This sequence joins TRBV27 and TRBJ2-7, with TRBD2 as a possible D gene (5 bases). V was pared by 3 bases and J by 4 bases, with 10 bases between. Germline CDR1 is MNHEY and CDR2 is SMNVEV (reference sequence). The CDR3 sequence is 13 residues long. The CDR3 protein is CASSFSVGYEQYF. CDR3 nucleotides: TGTGCCAGCAGTTTTAGCGTAGGGTACGAGCAGTACTTC.

The chain carries TRBV7-8 and TRBJ1-6; maybe TRBD1 (6 bases). This CDR3 comprises 20 residues. Trimming removed 5 bases at V and 0 bases at J, with 23 bases between. The germline CDR1 and CDR2 sequences are SGHVS and FQNEAQ. This CDR3 reads CASSRSQGVLSSSYNSPLHF. DNA for the CDR3: TGTGCCAGCAGCCGATCACAGGGCGTTCTTTCTAGCTCCTATAATTCACCCCTCCACTTT.

The chain has TRBV4-1 and TRBJ2-7; the D is unclear. V was shortened by 5 bases and J by 6 bases, with 14 bases between the two germline ends. The germline gives CDR1 MGHRA, CDR2 YSYEKL. The CDR3 spans 13 residues. CDR3 protein: CASSILSLSEQYF. In nucleotides, the CDR3 is TGCGCCAGCAGCATACTATCTTTATCCGAGCAGTACTTC.

The rearrangement joins TRBV7-8 to TRBJ1-5; D is possibly TRBD1 (6 bases). The germline CDR1 and CDR2 sequences are SGHVS and FQNEAQ. Trimming left V 5 bases short and J 3 bases short, with 20 bases between. The CDR3 runs to 17 residues. The CDR3 DNA reads TGTGCCAGCAGCCCCAAGAGGACAGCCGCGTTCAATCAGCCCCAGCATTTT. This translates into CASSPKRTAAFNQPQHF.

The rearrangement uses TRBV6-5 and TRBJ1-2; a possible D gene is TRBD1 (5 bases). V gave up 2 bases and J gave up 6 bases, with 10 bases separating them. From germline, CDR1 is MNHEY and CDR2 SVGAGI. This CDR3 spans 13 amino acids. The CDR3 reads CASSYKPGNGYTF. The CDR3, as DNA: TGTGCCAGCAGTTACAAGCCAGGGAATGGCTACACCTTC.

This chain joins TRBV7-9 and TRBJ1-1; weak D call: TRBD1 (6 bases). The V gene's germline CDR1 is SEHNR and CDR2 FQNEAQ (reference sequence). The CDR3 length is 14 residues. V dropped 8 bases and J dropped 3 bases, with 16 bases sitting between them. The CDR3 protein is CASLGGNWDTEAFF. As DNA, the CDR3 is TGTGCCAGCTTAGGGGGAAATTGGGACACTGAAGCTTTCTTT.

Comment on this clone: Its ends do not fully match the called genes, so a read error is possible. This chain links TRBV6-1 with TRBJ1-1, with a tentative D call TRBD1 (6 bases). Germline loops: CDR1 MNHNS, CDR2 SASEGT. The length of the CDR3 is 12 residues. The CDR3 loop is CASSLIGTPSVF. The CDR3 region has the DNA TGTGCCAGCAGCCTGATCGGGACACCCTCGGTCTTT.

The J gene is TRBJ1-2, the V gene TRBV18; D is ambiguous. Deletions cut 2 bases from V and 4 bases from J, with 14 bases between. Per the germline V gene, CDR1 is KGHSH and CDR2 is LQKENI. The CDR3 has 15 residues. The CDR3 spells CASSPDGGMGYGYTF. The CDR3 bases are TGTGCCAGCTCACCAGATGGAGGGATGGGCTATGGCTACACCTTC.

V is TRBV6-4 and J is TRBJ2-3; 7 bases map to TRBD1. The CDR3 is made up of 20 amino acids. V was clipped by 4 bases and J by 2 bases; unmatched bases: 21. Germline-derived CDR1 and CDR2 are MRHNA and SNTAGT. The CDR3 reads CASSALPGRGPISYTDTQYF. The CDR3, as DNA: TGTGCCAGCAGTGCCCTTCCGGGAAGGGGGCCAATATCTTACACAGATACGCAGTATTTT.

This clone was found a few times. This chain links TRBV7-2 with TRBJ2-2; 7 bases agree with TRBD2. This CDR3 spans 16 amino acids. Germline CDR1 SGHTA, CDR2 FQGNSA. Trimming cost V 5 bases and J 4 bases; bases outside gene matches: 10. The DNA for the CDR3 is TGTGCCAGCAGCCCCGAGATTGGCGGGGGCACCGGGGAGCTGTTTTTT. Translating it yields CASSPEIGGGTGELFF.

The gene calls are TRBV6-5 and TRBJ1-5; the match to TRBD1 covers 8 bases. With V trimmed by 4 bases and J by 1 base, 3 bases remained unmatched. Germline CDR1 MNHEY, CDR2 SVGAGI. The CDR3 consists of 15 residues. The CDR3 is CASSSDRESNQPQHF. CDR3 in DNA: TGTGCCAGCAGTTCGGACAGGGAGAGCAATCAGCCCCAGCATTTT.

This chain uses TRBV6-1 with TRBJ1-2, with no clear D. Germline CDR1 is MNHNS and CDR2 is SASEGT. Trimming removed 7 bases from V and 4 bases from J, with 16 bases in between. The CDR3 length is 14 residues. CDR3 loop: CASTVSDSFYGYTF. CDR3 nucleotides: TGTGCCAGCACAGTTTCCGACTCCTTCTATGGCTACACCTTC.

This clone was observed a single time. The chain recombines TRBV18 with TRBJ1-4; maybe TRBD1 (6 bases). The CDR3 has 18 residues. Germline V gene lookup returns CDR1 KGHSH and CDR2 LQKENI. Deletions cut 5 bases from V and 0 bases from J, with 19 bases between. CDR3 sequence: CASSSVRGGPPTNEKLFF. Here the CDR3 DNA reads TGTGCCAGCTCATCGGTCCGGGGGGGGCCCCCAACTAATGAAAAACTGTTTTTT.

This chain links TRBV5-1 with TRBJ2-3; weak D call: TRBD1 (6 bases). The germline V gene has CDR1 SGHRS and CDR2 YFSETQ. CDR3 length: 15 amino acids. V was pared by 4 bases and J by 5 bases, with 17 bases between. CDR3 sequence reads: CASSPQGSYGDTQYF. CDR3 coding DNA: TGCGCCAGCAGCCCGCAGGGGTCATATGGAGATACGCAGTATTTT.

The chain carries TRBV5-1 and TRBJ1-6, with unresolved D. The CDR3 totals 14 residues. The germline V gene has CDR1 SGHRS and CDR2 YFSETQ. Trimming left V 0 bases short and J 9 bases short, with 10 bases between. CDR3 sequence (DNA): TGCGCCAGCAGCTTGGCCATTGAGAGTTCACCCCTCCACTTT. It encodes CASSLAIESSPLHF. The full variable domain, its missing parts supplied by reference TRBV5-1 and TRBJ1-6, is KAGVTQTPRYLIKTRGQQVTLSCSPISGHRSVSWYQQTPGQGLQFLFEYFSETQRNKGNFPGRFSGRQFSNSRSEMNVSTLELGDSALYLCASSLAIESSPLHFGNGTRLTVT.

In the case of this clone: Mismatch with germline at one junction end may stem from a read error. The chain couples TRBV7-9 to TRBJ2-5, with a possible D match to TRBD2 (5 bases). This CDR3 has 8 residues. Per the germline V gene, CDR1 is SEHNR and CDR2 is FQNEAQ (reference sequence). DNA for the CDR3: TGTGCCAGCCCACGACTAAACTTC. It is translated as CASPRLNF.

The rearrangement joins TRBV9 to TRBJ2-1, with a weak D call TRBD1 (6 bases). The germline V gene encodes CDR1 SGDLS and CDR2 YYNGEE. The CDR3 spans 13 residues. Trimming took 0 bases from V and 7 from J, leaving 8 bases between them. The CDR3 is CASSVGGQNEQFF. Written as DNA, the CDR3 is TGTGCCAGCAGCGTAGGCGGACAGAATGAGCAGTTCTTC.

The chain uses TRBV5-1 and TRBJ1-2; maybe TRBD1 (6 bases). V lost 4 bases and J lost 7, with 11 bases in between. The length of the CDR3 is 12 residues. CDR1 and CDR2 from the germline V gene are SGHRS and YFSETQ. CDR3 nucleotides: TGCGCCAGCAGCAGAAACAGGGCTGGCTACACCTTC. It encodes CASSRNRAGYTF. The full variable domain, its missing parts supplied by reference TRBV5-1 and TRBJ1-2, is KAGVTQTPRYLIKTRGQQVTLSCSPISGHRSVSWYQQTPGQGLQFLFEYFSETQRNKGNFPGRFSGRQFSNSRSEMNVSTLELGDSALYLCASSRNRAGYTFGSGTRLTVV.

The genes are TRBV27 and TRBJ2-3, with D perhaps TRBD2 (5 bases). V dropped 8 bases and J dropped 0 bases, with 21 bases sitting between them. The CDR3 has 17 residues. CDR1 MNHEY and CDR2 SMNVEV come from the germline V gene (reference sequence). This chain's CDR3 is CASRTRTELSSTDTQYF. CDR3 bases: TGTGCCAGCCGGACTCGGACGGAGTTATCTAGCACAGATACGCAGTATTTT.

The chain links TRBV9 to TRBJ2-3; 8 nucleotides line up with TRBD2. The CDR3 spans 16 residues. J lost 5 bases, V lost 0 bases, and 8 bases had no gene match. Germline CDR1 reads SGDLS; CDR2 reads YYNGEE. The CDR3 DNA sequence: TGTGCCAGCAGCGTAGAGGAGCGGGGGATACTAGATACGCAGTATTTT. Protein sequence: CASSVEERGILDTQYF.

The chain combines TRBV7-9 with TRBJ1-3; D possibly corresponds to TRBD1 (6 bases). The CDR3 spans 13 residues. Deletions cut 6 bases from V and 7 bases from J, with 13 bases between. The germline V gene encodes CDR1 SEHNR and CDR2 FQNEAQ (reference sequence). Here the CDR3 reads CASSHRAENTIYF. For the CDR3, the DNA is TGTGCCAGCAGTCACAGGGCCGAGAACACCATATATTTT.

About this clone itself: The junction does not match germline at one end; this may be a read error. This sequence joins TRBV7-7 and TRBJ2-2; 12 bases are shared with TRBD2. Germline lookup yields CDR1 SSHAT and CDR2 FNYEAQ (reference sequence). This CDR3 region has 20 residues. This CDR3 is CASSRIRLAGGTINTGELFF. The CDR3 nucleotides are TGTGCTAGCAGCCGAATCCGCCTAGCGGGGGGGACGATTAACACCGGGGAGCTGTTTTTT. The whole variable domain, remainder taken from reference TRBV7-7 and TRBJ2-2, is GAGVSQSPRYKVTKRGQDVTLRCDPISSHATLYWYQQALGQGPEFLTYFNYEAQPDKSGLPSDRFSAERPEGSISTLTIQRTEQRDSAMYRCASSRIRLAGGTINTGELFFGEGSRLTVL.